This entry lists 5 T cell receptor beta chains sequenced from one sample in a study of blood T cell repertoires in COVID-19. Produced via immunoSEQ multiplex PCR; TCRdb's table is partial and in-frame only. The top ten clones hold about 3% of a sample with about 34,000 clones, roughly 80% of them seen once. Material: peripheral blood. These receptors all come from a man between 70 and 80 years old with COVID-19, enrolled during active disease.

V usage is TRBV7-8 and J usage is TRBJ1-5; tentatively, D is TRBD1 (5 bases). The germline CDR1 and CDR2 sequences are SGHVS and FQNEAQ. Trimming left V 5 bases short and J 3 bases short, with 17 bases between. The CDR3 extends over 16 amino acids. The CDR3: CASSLRRGFDNQPQHF. The CDR3 coding sequence is TGTGCCAGCAGCCTCCGTCGGGGGTTTGACAATCAGCCCCAGCATTTT.

The chain combines TRBV28 with TRBJ2-1; 9 positions match TRBD2. This CDR3 has 16 amino acids. V gave up 2 bases and J gave up 1 base; unmatched junction bases: 3. In germline, CDR1 is MDHEN, CDR2 SYDVKM. The CDR3, as DNA: TGTGCCAGCAGTTTAGCGGGAGGGTGGTCCTACAATGAGCAGTTCTTC. Amino acid sequence: CASSLAGGWSYNEQFF.

The chain has TRBV7-2 and TRBJ2-3, with 8 nucleotides matching TRBD2. The ends lost 7 bases at V and 5 bases at J; junction bases unmatched: 14. CDR3 length: 16 amino acids. CDR1 and CDR2 (germline): SGHTA, FQGNSA. The CDR3 loop reads CASTPYWSGSKDTQYF. The CDR3 coding sequence is TGTGCCAGCACCCCGTATTGGAGCGGGAGTAAAGATACGCAGTATTTT.

This chain connects TRBV7-9 to TRBJ1-1; D might be TRBD1 (6 bases). The V end was cut by 6 bases, the J end by 4 bases, with 15 bases between. CDR1 and CDR2 (germline): SEHNR, FQNEAQ (reference sequence). The CDR3 is 14 amino acids. Here the CDR3 reads CASSLTGLGTEAFF. In DNA form, the CDR3 reads TGTGCCAGCAGTCTTACAGGGTTGGGCACTGAAGCTTTCTTT.

The chain joins TRBV3-1 (or the pseudogene TRBV3-2) to TRBJ1-6, with D perhaps TRBD1 (5 bases). V lost 3 bases and J 10 bases, leaving 16 bases between the germline ends. Looked up from germline, CDR1 is LGHDT and CDR2 is YNNKEL (reference sequence). The CDR3 has 15 amino acids. CDR3 bases: TGTGCCAGCAGCCACCGCGGGACGATGATCTCACCCCTCCACTTT. This encodes CASSHRGTMISPLHF.